The TCR beta chain described here comes from a study of Ad26.COV2.S vaccination and SARS-CoV-2 variants. Study-wide results and caveats: Vaccinated individuals (as opposed to placebo recipients) had higher spike-specific TCR breadth.

A remark on this clone: The antigen is unknown.

Repertoires were generated with immunoSEQ multiplex PCR, while TCRdb's copy carries only in-frame clones and drops some. The sample carries around 300,000 clones, roughly 90% recorded once. Germline V lookup: CDR1 MDHEN, CDR2 SYDVKM. The CDR3 spans 21 residues. V was pared by 2 bases and J by 7 bases, with 28 bases of the junction left unmatched. Sample treatment: roughly 18 received Ad26.COV2.S at low or high dose, single or two shots; 5 received placebo; per-sample allocation not given. All samples were drawn on day 63, counting from the first vaccine or placebo injection. Donation came from an adult in Boston who was aged 18-55 years.

Sequences were derived from peripheral blood, sampled in a trial of Ad26.COV2.S vaccine versus placebo. This TCR was recovered from a person between 18 and 65 years old who received the Ad26.COV2.S COVID-19 vaccine or a placebo. The chain uses TRBV28 and TRBJ1-1; TRBD1 agrees at 7 bases. Written as DNA, the CDR3 is TGTGCCAGCAGTTTAGGATGGTGGAGGGGGCACGACTTCCTCCCTCGCAGTGAAGCTTTCTTT. Protein product: CASSLGWWRGHDFLPRSEAFF.